Each of the 4 T cell receptor beta chains below was sequenced from the same sample in a study of monozygotic twins with cystic fibrosis. Profiled with immunoSEQ multiplex PCR; TCRdb holds only in-frame clones, not every one. Among tens of thousands of clones, around 87% were seen once, and the ten largest hold roughly 1.2%. The sequencing input was blood. These receptors were obtained from a woman aged 25 to 39 with cystic fibrosis.

The V and J genes are TRBV5-6 and TRBJ2-2; D is unclear. CDR1 and CDR2 (germline): SGHDT, YYEEEE. The CDR3 extends over 12 amino acids. V was clipped by 5 bases and J by 7 bases, with 9 bases between them. CDR3 nucleotides: TGTGCCAGCAGGCCTTTGGGCGGGGAGCTGTTTTTT. This encodes CASRPLGGELFF.

V is TRBV9 and J is TRBJ2-3; 8 bases map to TRBD2. CDR1 and CDR2 (germline): SGDLS, YYNGEE. The V gene end was trimmed by 0 bases and the J gene end by 3 bases; junction bases not matched to a gene: 3. The CDR3 runs to 15 residues. As DNA, the CDR3 is TGTGCCAGCAGCGTAGCGGGGGGGCGGACAGATACGCAGTATTTT. Protein product: CASSVAGGRTDTQYF.

The rearrangement joins TRBV4-3 to TRBJ1-1; no clear D gene. CDR3 length: 14 residues. Germline V gene sequence: CDR1 LGHNA, CDR2 YSLEER. Trimming took off 0 bases at V and 4 bases at J, with 9 bases between the two ends. CDR3 loop: CASSQDDLGTEAFF. The DNA of the CDR3 is TGCGCCAGCAGCCAAGATGACCTGGGCACTGAAGCTTTCTTT.

This chain connects TRBV20-1 to TRBJ2-1; D is uncertain. The CDR3 covers 11 residues. V lost 3 bases, J lost 10 bases, and 10 bases lay in between. Germline V gives CDR1 DFQATT, CDR2 SNEGSKA (reference sequence). The CDR3 is CSASKGNEQFF. CDR3 nucleotides: TGCAGTGCTAGCAAGGGTAACGAGCAGTTCTTC.